The 17 T cell receptor beta chains given below trace back to one sample, sequenced in a study of brain metastases from non-small cell lung cancer. Some clones are missing from TCRdb's copy, which holds only in-frame ones; the method was immunoSEQ multiplex PCR. This repertoire shows about 1,500 clones, 75% to 90% found once; its top ten account for approximately 13%. Sample: primary lung tumor tissue. These receptors all come from a donor aged 40 or older with non-small cell lung cancer.

This chain links TRBV6-5 with TRBJ2-2; a weak D match, TRBD1 (5 bases). The CDR3 has 16 residues. With 0 bases removed from V and 5 bases from J, the gap between germline ends came to 13 bases. The germline gives CDR1 MNHEY, CDR2 SVGAGI. Written as DNA, the CDR3 is TGTGCCAGCAGTTACTCCAGGGTTACTGGGACCGGGGAGCTGTTTTTT. Its protein is CASSYSRVTGTGELFF.

The chain recombines TRBV4-1 with TRBJ2-7; 7 nucleotides align to TRBD1. The CDR3 runs to 15 residues. Germline V gene data show CDR1 as MGHRA and CDR2 as YSYEKL. With V trimmed by 4 bases and J by 1 base, 7 bases remained unmatched. CDR3 DNA: TGCGCCAGCAGCCGAGACAGGGACAAGTCCTACGAGCAGTACTTC. Amino acid sequence: CASSRDRDKSYEQYF.

J is TRBJ1-6 and V is TRBV7-9; a possible D gene is TRBD1 (5 bases). V lost 1 base and J lost 7, with 11 bases in between. Germline CDR1 reads SEHNR; CDR2 reads FQNEAQ (reference sequence). The CDR3 has 15 amino acids. CDR3 nucleotides: TGTGCCAGCAGCTTAGTATTTACAGGCAATTCACCCCTCCACTTT. Its protein is CASSLVFTGNSPLHF.

The chain combines TRBV6-6 with TRBJ2-5; TRBD1 agrees at 7 bases. This CDR3 spans 13 amino acids. The germline V gene has CDR1 MNHNY and CDR2 SVGAGI (reference sequence). Losses at the gene ends were 7 bases for V and 5 bases for J; bases not matched to a gene: 7. The CDR3 DNA reads TGTGCCAGCAATTTGACAGGGTTGGAGACCCAGTACTTC. Translating gives CASNLTGLETQYF.

This clone has a single count. DNA for the CDR3: TGTGCCAGCAGCCCCAGGGGGGGGGCTGACAGACGGCAGCCCCAGCATTTT. It specifies CASSPRGGADRRQPQHF. The chain carries TRBV27 and TRBJ1-5, with 7 bases matching TRBD1. There are 17 residues in the CDR3. After removal of 6 bases from V and 7 bases from J, the junction contained 18 bases not matched to a gene. Germline-derived CDR1 and CDR2 are MNHEY and SMNVEV (reference sequence).

The V gene is TRBV19, the J gene TRBJ1-1; D not resolved. CDR1 is LNHDA and CDR2 is SQIVND in the germline V gene (reference sequence). CDR3 length: 13 residues. The germline V and J ends were trimmed by 3 bases and 7 bases, with 12 bases remaining between them. Here the CDR3 reads CASSIFPSGEAFF. The CDR3 DNA follows: TGTGCCAGTAGTATTTTCCCATCAGGTGAAGCTTTCTTT.

This chain connects TRBV7-3 to TRBJ2-3; D may be TRBD2 (6 bases). The CDR3 spans 12 residues. The ends were cut back, 5 bases at V and 9 bases at J, with 12 bases in the middle. Germline CDR1 is SGHTA and CDR2 is FQGTGA. The CDR3 nucleotides read TGTGCCAGCAGCCGACCTGGGGGGACGCAGTATTTT. Its translation is CASSRPGGTQYF.

This clone was recorded a few times. This chain connects TRBV7-9 to TRBJ2-2, with 8 nucleotides matching TRBD1. Germline lookup yields CDR1 SEHNR and CDR2 FQNEAQ (reference sequence). V was pared by 6 bases and J by 1 base, with 4 bases of the junction left unmatched. This CDR3 is 15 amino acids long. In DNA, the CDR3 is TGTGCCAGCAGACCTGGACAGGGGAACACCGGGGAGCTGTTTTTT. Translating it yields CASRPGQGNTGELFF.

This clone was seen only once. The V gene is TRBV6-2 or TRBV6-3, the J gene TRBJ2-7; D is perhaps TRBD1 or TRBD2 (5 bases each). The CDR3 totals 17 residues. Trimming removed 2 bases at V and 5 bases at J, with 22 bases between. CDR1 is MNHEY and CDR2 is SVGEGT in the germline V gene. The CDR3: CASSYRRDLYNYNEQYF. CDR3 coding DNA: TGTGCCAGCAGTTACCGCAGGGACCTCTATAACTACAACGAGCAGTACTTC.

To note about this clone: Relative to the germline gene, one junction end is altered; a read error may explain this. V and J are TRBV4-1 and TRBJ1-3; D ambiguous. CDR1 MGHRA and CDR2 YSYEKL come from the germline V gene. This CDR3 has 15 residues. The DNA of the CDR3 is TGTGCCAGCAGCCAGCTAACGGGATCACCCAACACCATATATTTT. Protein: CASSQLTGSPNTIYF.

This rearrangement joins TRBV6-5 to TRBJ2-2; the D is unclear. V was trimmed by 6 bases and J by 8 bases, leaving 13 bases between them. The CDR3 totals 13 residues. Germline V gene data show CDR1 as MNHEY and CDR2 as SVGAGI. As DNA, the CDR3 is TGTGCCAGCAGGGGAATCTTACAGGGGGAGCTGTTTTTT. This codes for CASRGILQGELFF.

The chain has TRBV7-8 and TRBJ1-3, with 8 bases fitting TRBD1. The CDR3 has 18 amino acids. J lost 3 bases, V lost 4 bases, and 14 bases had no gene match. The germline gives CDR1 SGHVS, CDR2 FQNEAQ. The CDR3 sequence: CASSSRTGPGVGGNTIYF. The CDR3 bases are TGTGCCAGCAGCTCAAGGACAGGGCCAGGGGTTGGTGGAAACACCATATATTTT.

A word on this clone: A much larger clone is a single base away; this may be a read error. CDR3 in amino acids: CAWSWGNIEAFF. DNA of the CDR3: TGTGCCTGGAGTTGGGGGAACATTGAAGCTTTCTTT. The chain is built from TRBV30 and TRBJ1-1, with D maybe TRBD1 (5 bases). The germline CDR1 and CDR2 sequences are GTSNPN and SVGIG (reference sequence). CDR3 size: 12 residues.

The chain uses TRBV3-1 (or the pseudogene TRBV3-2) and TRBJ2-5; tentative D call: TRBD2 (6 bases). Germline CDR1 is LGHDT and CDR2 is YNNKEL (reference sequence). This CDR3 is 15 amino acids long. V was shortened by 4 bases and J by 4 bases, with 16 bases between the two germline ends. The DNA for the CDR3 is TGTGCCAGCAGCCCTGCTGGAGGAGGGAGAGAGACCCAGTACTTC. The encoded protein is CASSPAGGGRETQYF.

The genes are TRBV5-4 and TRBJ1-1; D is undetermined. The V and J ends lost 3 bases and 5 bases respectively, with 11 bases between them. Looked up from germline, CDR1 is SGHNT and CDR2 is YYREEE (reference sequence). The CDR3 is 13 amino acids. The CDR3 DNA sequence: TGTGCCAGCAGCTCCGATTTGTTTACTGAAGCTTTCTTT. Amino acids: CASSSDLFTEAFF.

In this sample, this clone turned up a few times. The CDR3 bases are TGTGCCAGTAGTATCGCCGGGGCCTCTGGAAACACCATATATTTT. Encoded protein: CASSIAGASGNTIYF. This chain connects TRBV19 to TRBJ1-3; D is possibly TRBD1 (5 bases). The germline V and J ends were trimmed by 3 bases and 0 bases, with 9 bases remaining between them. This CDR3 is 15 amino acids long. Germline CDR1 reads LNHDA; CDR2 reads SQIVND (reference sequence).

The genes are TRBV6-1 and TRBJ1-5; D not certain. Trimming shortened V by 3 bases and J by 0 bases, and 9 bases separated the two germline ends. The CDR3 totals 15 residues. Per the germline V gene, CDR1 is MNHNS and CDR2 is SASEGT. The CDR3 DNA reads as TGTGCCAGCAGTGAGATGGCGAATAGCAATCAGCCCCAGCATTTT. Translating gives CASSEMANSNQPQHF.